This TCR beta chain was observed in a study of shared T cell receptors in the human thymus (dated by TCRdb to the early 2020s). With respect to the entire study: The study examined how self-reactive, shared T-cell receptor alpha chains are generated in the human thymus.

Library preparation was by the immunoSEQ multiplex PCR assay. TCRdb limited this immuneACCESS table to in-frame rearrangements with V and J called. A share of clones is missing; checked studies link under half to unresolved V genes, and the rest is unexplained. The sample includes 640,000 or so clones, with around 87% observed a single time. 0.0094% of the sample rests with the top ten. The CDR3 measures 14 amino acids from cysteine to phenylalanine. The read is trimmed to its CDR3 DNA, 42 bases read in frame from base 1. At the junction V is shortened by 3 bases and J by 0 bases, with 7 bases in between. CDR1 and CDR2, looked up from the germline V gene (reference sequence), are SGHNT and YYREEE. This clone turned up a few times. It lacks a known antigen. Base qualities are not recorded, but no much larger clone differs from it by a single base. This same sample was also part of a study on human thymus T cells. From that second study: The donors were immunologically healthy infants in Finland who had open corrective cardiac surgery for congenital heart defects. Thymus tissue was collected as surgical resects that were removed during corrective cardiac surgery. V and J gene segment usage appeared biased in both thymic and peripheral blood repertoires. The related research reported highly overlapping thymic TCR repertoires among unrelated individuals. The study characterized TCR alpha and beta repertoires from about 8 infant thymus samples and a few related peripheral blood samples. Donor ages ranged from roughly 6 to 250 days, and the cohort comprised over 5 male and a couple of female infants. Thymocytes were mechanically released from the tissue and were stored as pellets of roughly 10-34 million cells at -70 degrees C. A QIAsymphony instrument was used to extract genomic DNA from the frozen cell pellets. The immunoSEQ multiplex PCR assay was used to amplify the TCRB and TCRAD loci from a standardized quantity of quality-controlled genomic DNA. Amplicons spanned the V(D)J region at a length sufficient to cover the CDR3 and identify V and J genes. Amplicon sequencing was performed on an Illumina platform through the commercial immunoSEQ service. Corrections for primer bias and sequencing errors followed previously described methods, while TCRAD and TCRB definitions were based on the IMGT database. Repertoires were analysed with immunoSEQ Analyzer 3.0 and VDJTools, covering basic statistics, V/J segment usage, diversity estimates, rarefaction and pairwise overlap. Chao1, ChaoE, Efron-Thisted, Shannon and inverse Simpson indices were used to estimate diversity, which was also estimated on datasets down-sampled to the smallest sample. Repertoire overlap used strict matching of CDR3 nucleotide sequence, V gene and J gene, with Jaccard-based multidimensional scaling clustering. On average, around 810,000 unique TCRB clonotypes were obtained from thymus samples, compared with 70,000 to 100,000 from blood samples.

This receptor was obtained from a boy less than two years old with a congenital heart defect. Donor details come from another sample of the same person, matched by shared clones. The rearrangement joined TRBV5-4 to TRBJ1-3, with the identity of the D gene unclear. The sequencing input was thymocytes. The CDR3 in this case is CASSSEYSGNTIYF. The sequence in DNA is TGTGCCAGCAGCTCAGAATACTCTGGAAACACCATATATTTT.